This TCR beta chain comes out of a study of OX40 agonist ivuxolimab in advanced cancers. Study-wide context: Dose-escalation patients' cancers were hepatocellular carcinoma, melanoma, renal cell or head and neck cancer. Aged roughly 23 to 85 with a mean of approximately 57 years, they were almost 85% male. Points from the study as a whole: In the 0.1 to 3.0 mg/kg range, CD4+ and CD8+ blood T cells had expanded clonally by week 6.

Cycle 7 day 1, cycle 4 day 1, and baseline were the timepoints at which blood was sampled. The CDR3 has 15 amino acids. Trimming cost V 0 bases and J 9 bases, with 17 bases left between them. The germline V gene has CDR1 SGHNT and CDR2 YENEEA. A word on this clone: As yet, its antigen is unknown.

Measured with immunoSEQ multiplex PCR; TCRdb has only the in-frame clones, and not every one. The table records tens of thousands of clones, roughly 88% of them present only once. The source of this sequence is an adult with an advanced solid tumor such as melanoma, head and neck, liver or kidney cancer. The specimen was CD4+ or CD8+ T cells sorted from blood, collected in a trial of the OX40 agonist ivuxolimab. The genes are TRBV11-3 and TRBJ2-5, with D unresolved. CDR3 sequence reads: CASSLDEMDGRSQYF. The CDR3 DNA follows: TGTGCCAGCAGCTTAGACGAAATGGACGGCCGGTCCCAGTACTTC.